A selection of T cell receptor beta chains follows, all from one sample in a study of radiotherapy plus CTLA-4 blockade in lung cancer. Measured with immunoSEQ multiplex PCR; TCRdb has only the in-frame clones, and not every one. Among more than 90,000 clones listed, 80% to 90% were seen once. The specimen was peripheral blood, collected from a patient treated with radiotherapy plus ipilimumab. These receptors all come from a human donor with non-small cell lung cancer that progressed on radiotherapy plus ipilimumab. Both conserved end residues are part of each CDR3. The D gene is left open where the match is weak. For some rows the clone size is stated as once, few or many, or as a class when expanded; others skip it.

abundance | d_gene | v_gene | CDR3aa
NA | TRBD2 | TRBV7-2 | CASSSPRGLAGPYEQYF
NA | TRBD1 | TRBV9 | CASSLTGGLVF
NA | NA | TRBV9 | CASRRDGANYGYTF
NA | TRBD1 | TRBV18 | CASSPGGGVFQPQHF
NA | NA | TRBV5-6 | CASSWGWAINSGANVLTF
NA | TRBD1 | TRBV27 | CATRPGQGLHGADTQYF
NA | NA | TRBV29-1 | CSVDVGMNTEAFF
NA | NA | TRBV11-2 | CASSWKNTRWEKLFF
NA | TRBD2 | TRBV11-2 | CASSETSGNYEQYF
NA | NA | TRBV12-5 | CASGSTPNSRGPITSGYTF
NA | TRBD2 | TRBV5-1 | CASSPLAVYEQYF
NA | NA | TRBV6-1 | CASSATQTNTEAFF
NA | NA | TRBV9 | CASSVGLGPGDEQFF
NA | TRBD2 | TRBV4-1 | CASSQASSGYNEQFF
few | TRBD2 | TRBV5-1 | CASSFSSGRALAGELFF
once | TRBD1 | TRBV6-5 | CARKPDRGKIDEQFF
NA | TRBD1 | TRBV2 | CASSGQGGSQPQHF
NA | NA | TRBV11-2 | CASSSRTERDSYNEQFF